Following are 21 T cell receptor beta chains from one sample sequenced in a study of CD8+ T cells in alopecia areata. Once RNA had been extracted, it was reverse transcribed into cDNA to act as the sequencing template. Measured with immunoSEQ multiplex PCR; TCRdb has only the in-frame clones, and not every one. The sample contains about 100,000 clones, roughly 89% of which appear only once. The treatment: oral pan-JAK inhibitor, 5-10 mg twice daily. Sequenced material: CD8+ T cells sorted from blood, taken at week 24, from a patient treated with tofacitinib. These TCRs come from a human donor with alopecia areata.

This clone was seen a few times. The V gene is TRBV7-8, the J gene TRBJ2-7; D perhaps matches TRBD2 (5 bases). The CDR3 spans 13 residues. Trimming took 1 base from V and 2 from J, leaving 6 bases between them. In germline, CDR1 is SGHVS, CDR2 FQNEAQ. CDR3 DNA: TGTGCCAGCAGCTTAGGGCGGGCCTACGAGCAGTACTTC. Translation: CASSLGRAYEQYF.

The chain recombines TRBV4-3 with TRBJ2-2, with 10 bases aligning to TRBD1. Losses at the gene ends were 2 bases for V and 4 bases for J; bases not matched to a gene: 4. The CDR3 is 16 amino acids. Germline values: CDR1 LGHNA, CDR2 YSLEER. The CDR3, as DNA: TGCGCCAGCAGCCAAAGACAGGGGGCTGGCACCGGGGAGCTGTTTTTT. Amino acids: CASSQRQGAGTGELFF.

The J gene is TRBJ2-7, the V gene TRBV5-1; TRBD1 agrees at 8 bases. Germline CDR1 SGHRS, CDR2 YFSETQ. This CDR3 is 13 amino acids long. J lost 4 bases, V lost 2 bases, and 2 bases had no gene match. CDR3 nucleotides: TGCGCCAGCAGCTTTACAGGGGGGTACGAGCAGTACTTC. Encoded protein: CASSFTGGYEQYF.

The chain couples TRBV5-1 to TRBJ2-5; D remains unclear. There are 12 residues in the CDR3. Germline values: CDR1 SGHRS, CDR2 YFSETQ. V was cut by 4 bases and J by 5 bases, with 9 bases left in between. The CDR3 protein is CASSRLGETQYF. The CDR3 region has the DNA TGCGCCAGCAGCCGCCTCGGGGAGACCCAGTACTTC.

The rearrangement uses TRBV14 and TRBJ1-1; D is uncertain. Trimming took 3 bases from V and 0 from J, leaving 5 bases between them. CDR1 is SGHDN, CDR2 FVKESK, per germline. The CDR3 totals 13 residues. The CDR3 spells CASSHGMNTEAFF. CDR3 nucleotide sequence: TGTGCCAGCAGCCACGGAATGAACACTGAAGCTTTCTTT.

This chain uses TRBV9 with TRBJ2-5; 9 bases line up with TRBD2. Trimming took 4 bases from V and 0 from J; bases not matched to a gene: 10. This CDR3 region has 17 residues. The germline gives CDR1 SGDLS, CDR2 YYNGEE. CDR3 nucleotides: TGTGCCAGCAGCAATCCTGGGCTAGCGGGGCACCAAGAGACCCAGTACTTC. It is translated as CASSNPGLAGHQETQYF.

The chain is built from TRBV27 and TRBJ2-4; a possible D gene is TRBD1 (6 bases). The CDR3 loop spans 13 amino acids. Germline V gives CDR1 MNHEY, CDR2 SMNVEV (reference sequence). Deletions cut 6 bases from V and 6 bases from J, with 12 bases between. Here the CDR3 DNA reads TGTGCCAGCAGCCCACAGGGTCCAAACATTCAGTACTTC. Its translation: CASSPQGPNIQYF.

This chain joins TRBV6-5 and TRBJ2-5; possible D gene TRBD1, 5 bases. The germline gives CDR1 MNHEY, CDR2 SVGAGI. There are 15 residues in the CDR3. The ends were cut back, 7 bases at V and 2 bases at J, with 17 bases in the middle. The CDR3 here is CASMPSPGAQETQYF. The CDR3 DNA is TGTGCCAGCATGCCGAGCCCTGGGGCGCAAGAGACCCAGTACTTC.

This clone was counted a single time. The chain carries TRBV5-1 and TRBJ1-1; 7 nucleotides line up with TRBD1. The CDR3 totals 15 residues. V gave up 8 bases and J gave up 0 bases; unmatched junction bases: 10. Germline V gene sequence: CDR1 SGHRS, CDR2 YFSETQ. CDR3 protein: CARRKGAYMNTEAFF. CDR3 bases: TGCGCCAGGAGAAAGGGGGCCTACATGAACACTGAAGCTTTCTTT.

The chain joins TRBV29-1 to TRBJ1-2; TRBD1 matches at 11 bases. The CDR3 sequence is 13 residues long. V was clipped by 5 bases and J by 2 bases; unmatched bases: 1. The V gene's germline CDR1 is SQVTM and CDR2 ANQGSEA. This CDR3 reads CSVWTGGNYGYTF. For the CDR3, the DNA is TGCAGCGTTTGGACAGGGGGCAACTATGGCTACACCTTC.

The V call is TRBV7-9, the J call TRBJ2-5; no firm D call. From germline, CDR1 is SEHNR and CDR2 FQNEAQ (reference sequence). CDR3 length equals 13 residues. V gave up 3 bases and J gave up 5 bases, with 10 bases separating them. As DNA, the CDR3 is TGTGCCAGCAGCTTTGAGTTTACGGAGACCCAGTACTTC. This encodes CASSFEFTETQYF.

J is TRBJ2-1 and V is TRBV6-5; possibly TRBD2 for D (6 bases). This CDR3 is built from 13 residues. Trimming shortened V by 10 bases and J by 6 bases, and 16 bases separated the two germline ends. CDR1 is MNHEY and CDR2 is SVGAGI in the germline V gene. The CDR3 DNA is TGTGCCACCGCCCGGGACTCCCCCAATGAGCAGTTCTTC. It is translated as CATARDSPNEQFF.

The chain has TRBV7-9 and TRBJ2-4; TRBD1 aligns across 10 bases. Unmatched junction bases numbered 12, after V lost 10 bases and J lost 0 bases. The V gene's germline CDR1 is SEHNR and CDR2 FQNEAQ (reference sequence). This CDR3 contains 17 residues. The CDR3 coding sequence is TGTGCCACCGTGGACAGGGGGTCCAGGGGAGCCAAAAACATTCAGTACTTC. This codes for CATVDRGSRGAKNIQYF.

This chain links TRBV29-1 with TRBJ2-6; D may be TRBD1 (5 bases). Germline V lookup: CDR1 SQVTM, CDR2 ANQGSEA. The CDR3 runs to 17 residues. V lost 1 base and J lost 0, with 13 bases in between. The CDR3 nucleotides read TGCAGCGTTGAAGCAGAGACAGTCAACTCTGGGGCCAACGTCCTGACTTTC. This codes for CSVEAETVNSGANVLTF.

The chain is built from TRBV7-2 and TRBJ2-5; TRBD2 matches at 9 bases. Germline trimming cut 1 base from V and 0 bases from J; bases unmatched to any gene: 6. Germline V gene data show CDR1 as SGHTA and CDR2 as FQGNSA. The CDR3 has 17 amino acids. CDR3 loop: CASSLDGLATYQETQYF. DNA for the CDR3: TGTGCCAGCAGCTTAGATGGACTAGCGACGTACCAAGAGACCCAGTACTTC.

The genes are TRBV30 and TRBJ2-5; D not certain. The germline V gene encodes CDR1 GTSNPN and CDR2 SVGIG (reference sequence). V lost 0 bases and J lost 2, with 4 bases in between. The CDR3 spans 12 residues. DNA of the CDR3: TGTGCCTGGAGTGTAATGCAAGAGACCCAGTACTTC. It specifies CAWSVMQETQYF.

This chain uses TRBV5-1 with TRBJ2-6; D perhaps matches TRBD1 (5 bases). The CDR3 extends over 17 amino acids. Germline lookup yields CDR1 SGHRS and CDR2 YFSETQ. Trimming took 0 bases from V and 5 from J, leaving 15 bases between them. The CDR3 DNA reads TGCGCCAGCAGCTTGGCGATGGATGGGGCTAGGGCCAACGTCCTGACTTTC. Amino acids: CASSLAMDGARANVLTF.

The J gene is TRBJ2-7, the V gene TRBV4-1; D gene unclear. V was trimmed by 0 bases and J by 2 bases, leaving 8 bases between them. Germline assignment: CDR1 MGHRA and CDR2 YSYEKL. The CDR3 covers 14 residues. CDR3 in DNA: TGCGCCAGCAGCCAAGATATCAGCACCTACGAGCAGTACTTC. Translated, it gives CASSQDISTYEQYF.

The genes are TRBV15 and TRBJ2-5; either TRBD1 or TRBD2 may fit D (6 bases each). The CDR3 is 15 residues long. Trimming took 0 bases from V and 5 from J, leaving 13 bases between them. CDR1 and CDR2 (germline): LNHNV, YYDKDF (reference sequence). CDR3 sequence: CATSRDGGTLETQYF. The CDR3 DNA sequence: TGTGCCACCAGCAGAGATGGGGGGACATTGGAGACCCAGTACTTC.

V usage is TRBV11-2 and J usage is TRBJ2-7; D is perhaps TRBD1 or TRBD2 (5 bases each). The germline V gene encodes CDR1 SGHAT and CDR2 FQNNGV. Trimming shortened V by 4 bases and J by 0 bases, and 10 bases separated the two germline ends. The CDR3 covers 14 residues. The CDR3 DNA is TGTGCCAGCAGCTGGGAGACAGACTCCTACGAGCAGTACTTC. It encodes CASSWETDSYEQYF. Variable domain in full (rest from reference TRBV11-2 and TRBJ2-7): EAGVAQSPRYKIIEKRQSVAFWCNPISGHATLYWYQQILGQGPKLLIQFQNNGVVDDSQLPKDRFSAERLKGVDSTLKIQPAKLEDSAVYLCASSWETDSYEQYFGPGTRLTVT.

CDR3 DNA: TGTGCCAGCAGCCATGGGGCAGGGGAAGAAGAGACCCAGTACTTC. This translates into CASSHGAGEEETQYF. This rearrangement joins TRBV7-9 to TRBJ2-5; a weak D match, TRBD1 (6 bases). The ends were cut back, 5 bases at V and 3 bases at J, with 16 bases in the middle. Per germline, CDR1 SEHNR and CDR2 FQNEAQ (reference sequence). This CDR3 has 15 amino acids.